This T cell receptor beta chain derives from a study of cytomegalovirus exposure and HLA in healthy donors. Whole-study results and caveats: Available immune exposure information was restricted to CMV serostatus only. In a later analysis, donors in an Asian-associated ancestry cluster reportedly had fewer N-insertions in productive TCRs than the cohort mean.

The CDR3 spans 15 residues. With V trimmed by 8 bases and J by 3 bases, 11 bases remained unmatched. Germline V gives CDR1 ENHRY, CDR2 SYGVKD. In the case of this clone: Its cognate antigen is unknown.

PCR amplification relied on 60 Vbeta primers (plus 13 Jbeta primers). Clones were sequenced by immunoSEQ multiplex PCR, and TCRdb holds only the in-frame ones, with some missing. The table has roughly 130,000 clones, 60% to 80% seen once; the top ten hold about 1%. Donors likely had unrecorded immune exposures despite being nominally healthy when sampled. The sequenced material came from PBMCs. This chain links TRBV10-3 with TRBJ1-1; TRBD1 matches 8 bases. The TCR comes from a man aged 18 to 30 in good health and CMV-seronegative. The CDR3 bases are TGTGCCATCGGTCGGCAACAGGGGGGGGACACTGAAGCTTTCTTT. Amino acid sequence: CAIGRQQGGDTEAFF.